The present entry profiles one T cell receptor beta chain with its context. The record originates from a study of control samples from healthy donors and cancer patients. The protocol was immunoSEQ multiplex PCR, while the TCRdb copy is restricted to in-frame clones and leaves out a portion. This table holds about 50,000 clones, less than 95% found once. Per germline, CDR1 LGHNA and CDR2 YSLEER. Germline trimming cut 7 bases from V and 6 bases from J; bases unmatched to any gene: 10. CDR3 size: 14 residues. This receptor was taken from a young man in good health. Sequenced: blood. The V call is TRBV4-3, the J call TRBJ2-7; 9 bases map to TRBD1. CDR3 loop: CASKDSGTGSEQYF. The CDR3 DNA reads TGCGCCAGCAAGGATAGTGGGACAGGGAGCGAGCAGTACTTC.